A selection of T cell receptor beta chains follows, all from one sample in a study of Graves' ophthalmopathy and Graves' hyperthyroidism. TCRdb processed the multiplex PCR reads anew with MiXCR; each CDR3 protein has one entry. This repertoire shows some 250,000 distinct CDR3 sequences, 40% to 50% found once; its top ten account for roughly half. Material for sequencing was peripheral blood. All receptors derive from an adult man with Graves' ophthalmopathy. Each CDR3 is given with its conserved first and last residue. The D gene is left open where the match is weak. The size of a clone is reported for some rows only, either as once, few or many, or as a class for expanded clones.

clone_size	j_call	v_call	d_call	cdr3_aa	cdr3_nt
few	TRBJ2-5	TRBV20-1	-	CSAMRQLQETQYF	TGCAGTGCTATGAGACAGCTACAAGAGACCCAGTACTTC
many	TRBJ1-2	TRBV7-2	-	CASSSLGTDGYTF	TGTGCCAGCAGCTCCCTCGGGACTGATGGCTACACCTTC
-	TRBJ2-6	TRBV9	TRBD1	CASRRTGTGITGANVLTF	TGTGCCAGCAGAAGAACCGGGACAGGGATTACTGGGGCCAACGTCCTGACTTTC
-	TRBJ2-7	TRBV20-1	TRBD1	CSAPEGGQGGYEQYF	TGCAGTGCACCCGAGGGCGGACAGGGGGGTTACGAGCAGTACTTC
-	TRBJ1-2	TRBV7-8	TRBD1	CASSHLRPGTGGNGYTF	TGTGCCAGCTCACACCTAAGACCCGGGACAGGGGGCAATGGCTACACCTTC
-	TRBJ1-2	TRBV12-3/TRBV12-4	-	CASSEVGGRHGYTF	TGTGCCAGCAGTGAAGTAGGGGGTCGGCATGGCTACACCTTC
few	TRBJ2-7	TRBV11-3	-	CASSLGPQGMYEQYF	TGTGCCAGCAGCTTAGGCCCACAGGGTATGTACGAGCAGTACTTC
few	TRBJ1-2	TRBV10-3	-	CAIRDRDTFYGYTF	TGTGCCATCAGGGACCGGGACACATTCTATGGCTACACCTTC
few	TRBJ2-5	TRBV7-8	TRBD2	CASSLVTSGGSGDF	TGTGCCAGCAGCTTAGTAACTAGCGGGGGCTCCGGGGACTTC
-	TRBJ1-1	TRBV2	-	CASSDRTMNTEAFF	TGTGCCAGCTCAGACAGGACTATGAACACTGAAGCTTTCTTT
few	TRBJ2-5	TRBV9	TRBD2	CASSSRLAGGRTQYF	TGTGCCAGCAGCTCCAGACTAGCGGGGGGGCGGACCCAGTACTTC
-	TRBJ2-6	TRBV7-3	TRBD2	CASKREGVPGANVLTF	TGTGCCTCAAAGCGGGAGGGAGTACCTGGGGCCAACGTCCTGACTTTC
-	TRBJ1-5	TRBV9	TRBD1	CASSMTLRGGAGQPQHF	TGTGCCAGCAGTATGACTCTACGAGGGGGCGCGGGCCAGCCCCAGCATTTT
-	TRBJ2-5	TRBV2	TRBD2	CASREGFIREAQETQYF	TGTGCCAGCAGGGAGGGATTCATTCGGGAGGCCCAAGAGACCCAGTACTTC
-	TRBJ2-7	TRBV20-1	TRBD2	CSARTGTSGQYF	TGCAGTGCTAGGACCGGGACTAGCGGGCAGTACTTC
-	TRBJ2-7	TRBV20-1	-	CSALALSSYEQYF	TGCAGTGCTCTAGCCCTAAGCTCCTACGAGCAGTACTTC